The 20 T cell receptor beta chains reported below all come from one sample, sequenced in a study of blood T cell repertoires in COVID-19. The table came from immunoSEQ multiplex PCR; TCRdb's copy has only in-frame clones and leaves some out. The sample contains almost 55,000 clones, around 84% of which appear only once. The sequenced material came from peripheral blood. Receptors were obtained from a man in his fifties with acute or convalescent COVID-19.

The chain has TRBV9 and TRBJ1-6; no definite D call. CDR3 length equals 16 residues. Germline V gene sequence: CDR1 SGDLS, CDR2 YYNGEE. V dropped 0 bases and J dropped 8 bases, with 15 bases sitting between them. The CDR3 here is CASSVAPSPADSPLHF. As DNA, the CDR3 is TGTGCCAGCAGCGTAGCTCCCTCCCCGGCGGATTCACCCCTCCACTTT.

The chain links TRBV5-1 to TRBJ1-2; TRBD1 might be the D (5 bases). The CDR3 is 17 residues long. Trimming pared 4 bases from V and 8 bases from J, leaving 27 bases between. CDR1 is SGHRS, CDR2 YFSETQ, per germline. This CDR3 is CASSPMTSFGGARGYTF. The DNA of the CDR3 is TGCGCCAGCAGCCCCATGACGAGTTTCGGAGGGGCCCGAGGCTACACCTTC.

The chain is built from TRBV19 and TRBJ2-6, with 8 bases that match TRBD2. Germline V gene sequence: CDR1 LNHDA, CDR2 SQIVND (reference sequence). The CDR3 is 14 amino acids. The CDR3 coding sequence is TGTGCAACAGGCGGGGGGACTGGGGCCAACGTCCTGACTTTC. Encoded protein: CATGGGTGANVLTF.

This rearrangement joins TRBV28 to TRBJ2-5; TRBD2 aligns across 9 bases. Germline-derived CDR1 and CDR2 are MDHEN and SYDVKM. Germline trimming cut 7 bases from V and 4 bases from J; bases unmatched to any gene: 4. CDR3 length: 13 amino acids. CDR3 sequence: CASTKLAGETQYF. The CDR3 coding sequence is TGTGCCAGCACGAAACTAGCGGGAGAGACCCAGTACTTC.

V and J are TRBV10-3 and TRBJ2-3, with a possible D match to TRBD2 (6 bases). V lost 6 bases and J 0 bases, leaving 13 bases between the germline ends. The CDR3 is 15 amino acids. CDR1 is ENHRY and CDR2 is SYGVKD in the germline V gene. The CDR3 region is CAISSSAASTDTQYF. CDR3 DNA: TGTGCCATCAGCTCTAGCGCCGCTAGCACAGATACGCAGTATTTT.

V gene TRBV7-3 combines with J gene TRBJ1-1; D is ambiguous. Looked up from germline, CDR1 is SGHTA and CDR2 is FQGTGA. This CDR3 has 11 amino acids. V lost 7 bases and J lost 8, with 11 bases in between. DNA of the CDR3: TGTGCCAGCACATTCTGCAGGGAAGCTTTCTTT. This gives the protein CASTFCREAFF.

The chain couples TRBV7-6 to TRBJ1-2; D is unresolved. Trimming pared 5 bases from V and 7 bases from J, leaving 14 bases between. Germline V gene data show CDR1 as SGHVS and CDR2 as FNYEAQ. CDR3 length: 13 amino acids. The CDR3 reads CASSPLSSSGYTF. In nucleotides, the CDR3 is TGTGCCAGCAGCCCCCTCAGTTCTAGTGGCTACACCTTC.

The genes are TRBV6-1 and TRBJ1-1; a weak D match, TRBD1 (5 bases). Germline CDR1 is MNHNS and CDR2 is SASEGT. Trimming removed 1 base at V and 1 base at J, with 10 bases between. This CDR3 has 15 residues. The CDR3 DNA is TGTGCCAGCAGTGAAGGCGGGGGGGAGAACACTGAAGCTTTCTTT. It yields the protein CASSEGGGENTEAFF.

The CDR3, as DNA: TGTGCCAGCAGCGTAGATAGCGGGGGCTCCAACACCGGGGAGCTGTTTTTT. Protein: CASSVDSGGSNTGELFF. This chain uses TRBV9 with TRBJ2-2, with 9 bases identical to TRBD2. Germline V CDR1 and CDR2: SGDLS, YYNGEE. CDR3 length equals 17 residues. With 0 bases clipped from V and 2 bases from J, the junction kept 5 bases outside the gene matches.

The CDR3 DNA follows: TGTGCCAGCAGTTACCCCAGCACACGGGGAGGGTGGACTGAAGCTTTCTTT. It encodes CASSYPSTRGGWTEAFF. The chain has TRBV6-2 or TRBV6-3 and TRBJ1-1; D is unresolved. This CDR3 has 17 residues. V dropped 2 bases and J dropped 5 bases, with 21 bases sitting between them. CDR1 is MNHEY, CDR2 SVGEGT, per germline.

The rearrangement uses TRBV19 and TRBJ2-1, with D perhaps matching TRBD2 (5 bases). Germline-derived CDR1 and CDR2 are LNHDA and SQIVND (reference sequence). The CDR3 runs to 13 residues. V was pared by 9 bases and J by 7 bases, with 16 bases between. CDR3 sequence reads: CASQPDPGNEQFF. Written as DNA, the CDR3 is TGTGCCAGCCAACCGGACCCGGGGAATGAGCAGTTCTTC.

The chain is built from TRBV19 and TRBJ1-1; the match to TRBD1 covers 8 bases. The germline V gene has CDR1 LNHDA and CDR2 SQIVND (reference sequence). Unmatched junction bases numbered 6, after V lost 4 bases and J lost 5 bases. The CDR3 runs to 14 residues. The CDR3 protein is CASSTGQGNTEAFF. CDR3 DNA: TGTGCCAGTAGTACCGGACAGGGAAATACTGAAGCTTTCTTT.

The gene calls are TRBV15 and TRBJ2-7; 10 positions agree with TRBD2. Per germline, CDR1 LNHNV and CDR2 YYDKDF (reference sequence). V lost 5 bases, J lost 5 bases, and 15 bases stayed unmatched. The CDR3 has 17 amino acids. The CDR3 coding sequence is TGTGCCACCAGCGGACCTATGGGACTAGCGAATCCCCACGAGCAGTACTTC. Residues: CATSGPMGLANPHEQYF. The whole variable domain, filled in from reference TRBV15 and TRBJ2-7, reads DAMVIQNPRYQVTQFGKPVTLSCSQTLNHNVMYWYQQKSSQAPKLLFHYYDKDFNNEADTPDNFQSRRPNTSFCFLDIRSPGLGDTAMYLCATSGPMGLANPHEQYFGPGTRLTVT.

The chain is built from TRBV11-2 and TRBJ1-4; D is ambiguous. The CDR3 is 15 amino acids. V lost 5 bases and J 2 bases, leaving 12 bases between the germline ends. Germline V CDR1 and CDR2: SGHAT, FQNNGV. The CDR3: CASSLGGQTNEKLFF. CDR3 DNA sequence: TGTGCCAGCAGCCTCGGTGGGCAGACTAATGAAAAACTGTTTTTT. Full variable domain (missing parts from reference TRBV11-2 and TRBJ1-4): EAGVAQSPRYKIIEKRQSVAFWCNPISGHATLYWYQQILGQGPKLLIQFQNNGVVDDSQLPKDRFSAERLKGVDSTLKIQPAKLEDSAVYLCASSLGGQTNEKLFFGSGTQLSVL.

V is TRBV28 and J is TRBJ1-2; 10 nucleotides line up with TRBD1. The CDR3 sequence is 17 residues long. Losses at the gene ends were 5 bases for V and 4 bases for J; bases not matched to a gene: 13. Germline V CDR1 and CDR2: MDHEN, SYDVKM. This chain's CDR3 is CASSAFRDRGTGYGYTF. In DNA form, the CDR3 reads TGTGCCAGCAGTGCATTCCGGGACAGGGGAACGGGCTATGGCTACACCTTC.

V and J are TRBV2 and TRBJ2-1; 9 nucleotides align to TRBD2. With V trimmed by 9 bases and J by 7 bases, 13 bases remained unmatched. The CDR3 runs to 15 residues. Germline V gene sequence: CDR1 SNHLY, CDR2 FYNNEI. In nucleotides, the CDR3 is TGTGCCAGAACCTACTATAGCGGGAGAGGAAATGAGCAGTTCTTC. As protein: CARTYYSGRGNEQFF.

This clone has a single count. The rearrangement uses TRBV4-1 and TRBJ2-7, with a weak D call TRBD2 (6 bases). This CDR3 region has 16 residues. Germline lookup yields CDR1 MGHRA and CDR2 YSYEKL. Trimming shortened V by 0 bases and J by 3 bases, and 15 bases separated the two germline ends. In DNA form, the CDR3 reads TGCGCCAGCAGCCAAGAACCGGGACTCGAAGGCTACGAGCAGTACTTC. Protein: CASSQEPGLEGYEQYF.

Note on this clone: Sequence at one end of the junction differs from germline and may be a read error. The chain employs TRBV29-1 and TRBJ2-7; D possibly matches TRBD1 or TRBD2 (5 bases each). The CDR3 length is 13 residues. The germline gives CDR1 SQVTM, CDR2 ANQGSEA. The CDR3 is CSAEDRGSYEQYF. The CDR3 bases are TGCAGCGCTGAAGACAGAGGGTCCTACGAGCAGTACTTC.

The V gene is TRBV6-5, the J gene TRBJ2-7; TRBD1 matches 11 bases. Germline CDR1 is MNHEY and CDR2 is SVGAGI. This CDR3 has 14 amino acids. J gave up 3 bases and V 7 bases, and 5 bases lay outside the gene matches. DNA for the CDR3: TGTGCCAGCAATACCGGGACAGGGGGCTACGAGCAGTACTTC. It codes for CASNTGTGGYEQYF.

The DNA for the CDR3 is TGTGCCAGTTCCCTCGGGACAGGGTTCGCAAACACTGAAGCTTTCTTT. Its translation: CASSLGTGFANTEAFF. This chain links TRBV19 with TRBJ1-1; 9 positions match TRBD1. Per germline, CDR1 LNHDA and CDR2 SQIVND (reference sequence). The CDR3 runs to 16 residues. V dropped 8 bases and J dropped 2; count of bases not matched to a gene: 12.